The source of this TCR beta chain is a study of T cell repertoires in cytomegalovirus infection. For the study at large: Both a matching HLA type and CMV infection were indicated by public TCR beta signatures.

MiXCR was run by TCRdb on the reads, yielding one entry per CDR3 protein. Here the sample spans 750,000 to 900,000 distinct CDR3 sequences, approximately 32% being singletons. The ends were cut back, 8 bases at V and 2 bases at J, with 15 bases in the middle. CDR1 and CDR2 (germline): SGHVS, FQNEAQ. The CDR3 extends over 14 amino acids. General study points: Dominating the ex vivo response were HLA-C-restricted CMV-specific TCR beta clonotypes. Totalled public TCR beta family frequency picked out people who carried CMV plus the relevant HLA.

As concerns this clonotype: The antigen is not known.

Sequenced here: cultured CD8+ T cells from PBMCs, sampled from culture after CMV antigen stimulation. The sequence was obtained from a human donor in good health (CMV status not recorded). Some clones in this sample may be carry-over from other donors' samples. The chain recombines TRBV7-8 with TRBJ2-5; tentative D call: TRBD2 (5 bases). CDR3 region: CASQSGFLQETQYF. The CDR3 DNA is TGTGCCAGCCAATCGGGGTTCCTTCAAGAGACCCAGTACTTC.